One sample yielded the 24 T cell receptor beta chains listed below, sequenced in a study of radiotherapy plus CTLA-4 blockade in lung cancer. Clones were read by immunoSEQ multiplex PCR, and TCRdb kept only the in-frame ones, dropping some. The sample holds some 87,000 clones, approximately 80% seen once. This specimen consisted of peripheral blood, obtained from a patient treated with radiotherapy plus ipilimumab. The receptor source for this set is a human donor with non-small cell lung cancer that progressed on radiotherapy plus ipilimumab.

The chain uses TRBV14 and TRBJ1-5; no clear D gene. CDR1 is SGHDN and CDR2 is FVKESK in the germline V gene. This CDR3 contains 15 residues. Trimming shortened V by 1 base and J by 3 bases, and 10 bases separated the two germline ends. CDR3: CASSQGAGHNQPQHF. CDR3 bases: TGTGCCAGCAGCCAAGGTGCTGGTCACAATCAGCCCCAGCATTTT.

Comment on this clone: The junction does not match germline at one end; this may be a read error. The rearrangement links TRBV5-1 to TRBJ2-6; no clear D gene. The CDR3 loop spans 15 amino acids. CDR1 SGHRS and CDR2 YFSETQ come from the germline V gene. The chain's CDR3 is CASSVVGSGVNVLTF. The CDR3 DNA sequence: TGCGCCAGCAGCGTGGTAGGCTCTGGGGTCAACGTCCTGACTTTC. Complete variable domain (other parts from reference TRBV5-1 and TRBJ2-6): KAGVTQTPRYLIKTRGQQVTLSCSPISGHRSVSWYQQTPGQGLQFLFEYFSETQRNKGNFPGRFSGRQFSNSRSEMNVSTLELGDSALYLCASSVVGSGVNVLTFGAGSRLTVL.

V is TRBV28 and J is TRBJ2-7; D may be TRBD1 or TRBD2 (5 bases each). Germline values: CDR1 MDHEN, CDR2 SYDVKM. The length of the CDR3 is 14 residues. V was shortened by 6 bases and J by 6 bases, with 18 bases between the two germline ends. CDR3 residues: CASSLRGQGAEQYF. CDR3 bases: TGTGCCAGCAGCCTTAGAGGGCAGGGTGCCGAGCAGTACTTC.

The rearrangement links TRBV4-3 to TRBJ1-4; D is possibly TRBD1 (5 bases). Between the trimmed V and J ends, which lost 1 base and 5 bases, there was a span of 20 bases. Germline loops: CDR1 LGHNA, CDR2 YSLEER. This CDR3 spans 18 amino acids. The CDR3 DNA sequence: TGCGCCAGCAGCCAAGTTCTCGGTTCTCTGGGGGTGAATGAAAAACTGTTTTTT. Translated, it gives CASSQVLGSLGVNEKLFF.

This clone appeared a single time. V and J are TRBV10-3 and TRBJ1-2, with D tentatively TRBD1 (5 bases). V was trimmed by 8 bases and J by 8 bases, leaving 18 bases between them. The germline gives CDR1 ENHRY, CDR2 SYGVKD. CDR3 length: 13 residues. The DNA for the CDR3 is TGTGCCATCTCAGAGTGGGGGTATGACGGCTACACCTTC. Amino acid sequence: CAISEWGYDGYTF.

This chain connects TRBV7-2 to TRBJ1-2; 9 bases align to TRBD1. CDR3 length: 14 residues. The trim removed 8 bases at V and 0 bases at J, leaving 4 bases unmatched. Germline V CDR1 and CDR2: SGHTA, FQGNSA. The CDR3 reads CASLRDRANYGYTF. The CDR3 DNA sequence: TGTGCCAGCCTCCGGGACAGGGCTAACTATGGCTACACCTTC.

This chain connects TRBV25-1 to TRBJ1-5; possible D gene TRBD1, 5 bases. The germline CDR1 and CDR2 sequences are MGHDK and SYGVNS. The length of the CDR3 is 12 residues. The germline V and J ends were trimmed by 4 bases and 6 bases, with 7 bases remaining between them. CDR3 sequence: CASSATGQPQHF. The CDR3 coding sequence is TGTGCCAGCAGTGCCACAGGTCAGCCCCAGCATTTT.

The CDR3 is CSGRQGSYNEQFF. The CDR3 DNA sequence: TGCAGCGGGCGACAGGGCTCCTACAATGAGCAGTTCTTC. The chain recombines TRBV29-1 with TRBJ2-1; TRBD1 agrees at 7 bases. This CDR3 has 13 residues. V gave up 7 bases and J gave up 0 bases; unmatched junction bases: 3. Germline-derived CDR1 and CDR2 are SQVTM and ANQGSEA.

The rearrangement joins TRBV19 to TRBJ1-5; 10 bases map to TRBD1. Trimming removed 5 bases from V and 11 bases from J; junction bases left unmatched: 9. CDR3 size: 14 residues. Germline CDR1 is LNHDA and CDR2 is SQIVND (reference sequence). The CDR3 nucleotides are TGTGCCAGTAGTTCAACCGGGACAGGGGTAACCCAGCATTTT. Translated, it gives CASSSTGTGVTQHF.

V gene TRBV7-2 combines with J gene TRBJ2-3; D gene ambiguous. The CDR3 is 15 amino acids. Deletions cut 3 bases from V and 3 bases from J, with 13 bases between. CDR1 SGHTA and CDR2 FQGNSA come from the germline V gene. CDR3 sequence (DNA): TGTGCCAGCAGCTTTGACTCCCAAAGGACAGATACGCAGTATTTT. Translation: CASSFDSQRTDTQYF.

This chain joins TRBV18 and TRBJ2-6, with 9 nucleotides matching TRBD1. This CDR3 contains 17 residues. CDR1 KGHSH and CDR2 LQKENI come from the germline V gene. Trimming took 2 bases from V and 2 from J; bases not matched to a gene: 4. CDR3 sequence: CASSPFTGGTGANVLTF. In DNA, the CDR3 is TGTGCCAGCTCACCATTCACAGGGGGCACTGGGGCCAACGTCCTGACTTTC. Full variable domain (rest looked up from reference TRBV18 and TRBJ2-6): NAGVMQNPRHLVRRRGQEARLRCSPMKGHSHVYWYRQLPEEGLKFMVYLQKENIIDESGMPKERFSAEFPKEGPSILRIQQVVRGDSAAYFCASSPFTGGTGANVLTFGAGSRLTVL.

The chain uses TRBV5-1 and TRBJ2-1; 7 bases line up with TRBD1. The CDR3 length is 15 residues. V shed 0 bases, J shed 3 bases, and the junction held 3 bases outside the gene matches. Germline V gene sequence: CDR1 SGHRS, CDR2 YFSETQ. CDR3 amino acids: CASSLGTGNYNEQFF. The CDR3, as DNA: TGCGCCAGCAGCTTGGGGACAGGTAACTACAATGAGCAGTTCTTC.

This clone was counted between two and nine times. The V gene is TRBV4-1, the J gene TRBJ1-3, with TRBD1 matching over 8 bases. The CDR3 runs 15 residues. V trimming: 0 bases; J trimming: 4 bases; junction bases outside the gene matches: 2. In germline, CDR1 is MGHRA, CDR2 YSYEKL. This CDR3 is CASSQDRGHGNTIYF. The CDR3 DNA follows: TGCGCCAGCAGCCAAGACAGGGGGCACGGAAACACCATATATTTT.

The rearrangement uses TRBV18 and TRBJ2-5, with D perhaps given as TRBD1 or TRBD2 (5 bases each). The germline CDR1 and CDR2 sequences are KGHSH and LQKENI. With 3 bases removed from V and 2 bases from J, the gap between germline ends came to 10 bases. The CDR3 consists of 14 residues. The CDR3 reads CASSPGRQQETQYF. Here the CDR3 DNA reads TGTGCCAGCTCACCGGGACGGCAACAAGAGACCCAGTACTTC.

This clone came up once. The CDR3 is CASSRGTASSYEQYF. The CDR3 bases are TGTGCCAGCTCCCGAGGGACGGCCAGCTCCTACGAGCAGTACTTC. This sequence joins TRBV18 and TRBJ2-7, with D perhaps TRBD1 or TRBD2 (5 bases each). Germline-derived CDR1 and CDR2 are KGHSH and LQKENI. V was clipped by 6 bases and J by 0 bases, with 15 bases between them. This CDR3 region has 15 residues.

CDR3 coding DNA: TGCGCCAGCAGCTTGGCCCAGACTAGCGGGAACACCGGGGAGCTGTTTTTT. Its translation is CASSLAQTSGNTGELFF. This chain links TRBV5-1 with TRBJ2-2, with 9 bases that match TRBD2. Per germline, CDR1 SGHRS and CDR2 YFSETQ. Losses at the gene ends were 0 bases for V and 1 base for J; bases not matched to a gene: 4. This CDR3 has 17 residues. Complete variable domain (other parts from reference TRBV5-1 and TRBJ2-2): KAGVTQTPRYLIKTRGQQVTLSCSPISGHRSVSWYQQTPGQGLQFLFEYFSETQRNKGNFPGRFSGRQFSNSRSEMNVSTLELGDSALYLCASSLAQTSGNTGELFFGEGSRLTVL.

This clone was seen just once. The chain employs TRBV2 and TRBJ1-1; TRBD1 is a possible D gene (6 bases). Germline CDR1 is SNHLY and CDR2 is FYNNEI. The ends were cut back, 5 bases at V and 5 bases at J, with 15 bases in the middle. There are 14 residues in the CDR3. CDR3 nucleotides: TGTGCCAGCAGTCAGGGGAGGGAGGGGACTGAAGCTTTCTTT. Translation: CASSQGREGTEAFF. Based on the CDR3 plus reference TRBV2 and TRBJ1-1, the full variable domain is EPEVTQTPSHQVTQMGQEVILRCVPISNHLYFYWYRQILGQKVEFLVSFYNNEISEKSEIFDDQFSVERPDGSNFTLKIRSTKLEDSAMYFCASSQGREGTEAFFGQGTRLTVV.

This clone appeared once. This sequence joins TRBV5-1 and TRBJ2-5; 8 bases agree with TRBD1. The length of the CDR3 is 15 residues. V trimming: 4 bases; J trimming: 2 bases; junction bases outside the gene matches: 7. Germline-derived CDR1 and CDR2 are SGHRS and YFSETQ. CDR3 amino acids: CASSPQGARQETQYF. CDR3 DNA: TGCGCCAGCAGCCCTCAGGGGGCGCGGCAAGAGACCCAGTACTTC.

Written as DNA, the CDR3 is TGTGCCAGCAAACCCCTCGAGGGTGAAGCTTTCTTT. Translating it yields CASKPLEGEAFF. The rearrangement links TRBV7-9 to TRBJ1-1, with D unclear. V was cut by 7 bases and J by 7 bases, with 13 bases left in between. The CDR3 runs 12 residues. Germline V gene lookup returns CDR1 SEHNR and CDR2 FQNEAQ (reference sequence).

This chain links TRBV27 with TRBJ1-4, with a possible D match to TRBD1 (5 bases). V was shortened by 5 bases and J by 3 bases, with 13 bases between the two germline ends. The germline V gene has CDR1 MNHEY and CDR2 SMNVEV (reference sequence). The CDR3 has 15 residues. Here the CDR3 DNA reads TGTGCCAGCAGTCGATCGGACACACCTAATGAAAAACTGTTTTTT. Its protein is CASSRSDTPNEKLFF.

This chain uses TRBV4-3 with TRBJ1-3, with 7 bases lining up with TRBD1. The CDR3 spans 16 residues. The V gene end was trimmed by 0 bases and the J gene end by 3 bases; junction bases not matched to a gene: 5. Looked up from germline, CDR1 is LGHNA and CDR2 is YSLEER. CDR3 sequence (DNA): TGCGCCAGCAGCCAAGAAGGAGGGGGCATTGGAAACACCATATATTTT. Encoded protein: CASSQEGGGIGNTIYF.

The CDR3 nucleotides read TGTGCCACCAGTCCGGGCAGGGAAATTGGAGGCTACACCTTC. Translated, it gives CATSPGREIGGYTF. The chain combines TRBV15 with TRBJ1-2, with a tentative D call TRBD1 (5 bases). This CDR3 is built from 14 residues. CDR1 LNHNV and CDR2 YYDKDF come from the germline V gene (reference sequence). Trimming removed 6 bases from V and 8 bases from J, with 19 bases in between.

CDR3: CASRTTGQVNEKLFF. The CDR3 coding sequence is TGTGCCAGCAGAACCACGGGACAGGTTAATGAAAAACTGTTTTTT. This rearrangement joins TRBV6-5 to TRBJ1-4; TRBD1 aligns across 8 bases. After removal of 6 bases from V and 4 bases from J, the junction contained 7 bases not matched to a gene. The length of the CDR3 is 15 residues. Germline CDR1 is MNHEY and CDR2 is SVGAGI.

The chain recombines TRBV9 with TRBJ2-2; D not certain. The ends were cut back, 2 bases at V and 0 bases at J, with 11 bases in the middle. This CDR3 comprises 16 residues. Per germline, CDR1 SGDLS and CDR2 YYNGEE. The CDR3 DNA reads TGTGCCAGCAGCGTTTTTGACACCGCGAACACCGGGGAGCTGTTTTTT. It translates to CASSVFDTANTGELFF.